This T cell receptor (beta chain) came from a study of blood T cells in healthy people across ages. General study points: Correlation between TCR beta diversity and naive T cell percentage was strong.

Donation came from healthy Caucasian individuals in Russia who were aged roughly 6 to 95. PBMCs, at least 7 million per sample, were isolated. A second PCR, run for about 6 to 12 cycles, used a sample-barcoded 5' primer plus a J-beta primer mix. Every cDNA was tagged by a template-switch adaptor with 12 random nucleotides. TCRdb re-analysed the 5' RACE reads in MiXCR, keeping a single row per CDR3 protein. The profile covers 630,000 or so distinct CDR3 sequences, with about 34% appearing a single time and less than 20% taken by the ten largest. This CDR3 has 16 amino acids. V lost 3 bases, J lost 5 bases, and 8 bases stayed unmatched. Germline CDR1 MNHEY, CDR2 SVGEGT. Notes on this clonotype: Its antigen is not known.

The genes are TRBV6-2 or TRBV6-3 and TRBJ1-1; 11 positions agree with TRBD1. The clonotype originates from an elderly woman in good health. The specimen sequenced was blood. This chain's CDR3 is CASSYRTGGSYTEAFF. The CDR3 DNA reads as TGTGCCAGCAGTTATCGGACAGGGGGCTCGTATACTGAAGCTTTCTTT.